These 12 T cell receptor beta chains originate from one sample sequenced in a study of blood T cell repertoires in COVID-19. The data were produced by immunoSEQ multiplex PCR, yet TCRdb's version contains in-frame clones alone and is incomplete. Among under 300,000 clones, over 80% were seen once, and the ten largest hold 0.95% to 1.5%. The specimen was PBMCs or T cells enriched from blood (not recorded which). Receptors were obtained from a human donor in a cohort exposed to, infected with or recovered from COVID-19 (not recorded which). The donor label of this sample is uncertain.

The table lists this clone with a count of one. The V and J genes are TRBV9 and TRBJ2-7, with 7 bases aligning to TRBD1. Germline V gives CDR1 SGDLS, CDR2 YYNGEE. The CDR3 totals 16 residues. The junction had 6 bases not matched to a gene; V was cut back by 0 bases and J by 0 bases. The CDR3 spells CASSVGAGGTSYEQYF. For the CDR3, the DNA is TGTGCCAGCAGCGTAGGGGCAGGGGGTACCTCCTACGAGCAGTACTTC.

The chain couples TRBV24-1 to TRBJ2-5, with TRBD2 as a possible D gene (7 bases). Germline-derived CDR1 and CDR2 are KGHDR and SFDVKD. The CDR3 runs 14 residues. V was cut by 1 base and J by 6 bases, with 11 bases left in between. The CDR3 is CATSDFRGGQTQYF. The CDR3 DNA follows: TGTGCCACCAGTGATTTTCGCGGGGGCCAGACCCAGTACTTC.

The chain combines TRBV6-1 with TRBJ2-2, with 7 bases lining up with TRBD2. With 2 bases clipped from V and 7 bases from J, the junction kept 7 bases outside the gene matches. CDR1 MNHNS and CDR2 SASEGT come from the germline V gene. The length of the CDR3 is 15 residues. This CDR3 is CASSEYFGEGGELFF. DNA of the CDR3: TGTGCCAGCAGTGAATACTTCGGGGAGGGCGGGGAGCTGTTTTTT.

This chain links TRBV21-1 with TRBJ1-5; the table assigns TRBD1, which was not confirmed against the DNA. TRBV21-1 is listed as a pseudogene. The CDR3 runs to 15 residues. CDR3 sequence: CASSKAQAIIKPQHF. Written as DNA, the CDR3 is TGTGCCAGCAGCAAAGCGCAGGCCATAATCAAGCCCCAGCATTTT.

The rearrangement joins TRBV7-2 to TRBJ2-7; no clear D. This CDR3 has 11 residues. CDR1 SGHTA and CDR2 FQGNSA come from the germline V gene. The V gene lost 5 bases and the J gene lost 3 bases, with 5 bases spanning the gap. The CDR3 region is CASSNIYEQYF. The CDR3 nucleotides read TGTGCCAGCAGCAACATCTACGAGCAGTACTTC. Based on the CDR3 plus reference TRBV7-2 and TRBJ2-7, the full variable domain is GAGVSQSPSNKVTEKGKDVELRCDPISGHTALYWYRQSLGQGLEFLIYFQGNSAPDKSGLPSDRFSAERTGGSVSTLTIQRTQQEDSAVYLCASSNIYEQYFGPGTRLTVT.

Written as DNA, the CDR3 is TGTGCCAGCAGCCCCCGGACTAGCGGGGGGGTAGGGGGCAAAAACATTCAGTACTTC. It encodes CASSPRTSGGVGGKNIQYF. The genes are TRBV3-1 (or the pseudogene TRBV3-2) and TRBJ2-4; 15 bases match TRBD2. V lost 4 bases to trimming and J lost 3 bases; unmatched junction nucleotides: 10. Germline V CDR1 and CDR2: LGHDT, YNNKEL (reference sequence). CDR3 size: 19 residues.

The rearrangement uses TRBV7-2 and TRBJ1-6; a weak D match, TRBD1 (6 bases). This CDR3 region has 13 residues. V was shortened by 8 bases and J by 14 bases, with 19 bases between the two germline ends. The germline gives CDR1 SGHTA, CDR2 FQGNSA. CDR3 region: CASASPGQVALHF. The DNA of the CDR3 is TGTGCCAGCGCCTCGCCGGGACAAGTAGCCCTCCACTTT.

The rearrangement uses TRBV19 and TRBJ1-2, with D unresolved. V gave up 3 bases and J gave up 3 bases, with 14 bases separating them. The CDR3 sequence is 15 residues long. From germline, CDR1 is LNHDA and CDR2 SQIVND (reference sequence). The CDR3 DNA is TGTGCCAGTAGTATTCCGGGCGAGGGTTACTATGGCTACACCTTC. Amino acids: CASSIPGEGYYGYTF.

The J gene is TRBJ2-1, the V gene TRBV7-2; TRBD2 aligns across 7 bases. This CDR3 has 13 residues. Germline assignment: CDR1 SGHTA and CDR2 FQGNSA. With V trimmed by 8 bases and J by 3 bases, 4 bases remained unmatched. The CDR3 DNA reads TGTGCCAGCCTCGGGGGGATCTACAATGAGCAGTTCTTC. Residues: CASLGGIYNEQFF.

This clone occurred once. The rearrangement uses TRBV14 and TRBJ2-1; no firm D call. The CDR3 loop spans 14 amino acids. Germline-derived CDR1 and CDR2 are SGHDN and FVKESK. Trimming left V 1 base short and J 2 bases short, with 6 bases between. The CDR3 nucleotides read TGTGCCAGCAGCCAAGTAGAAACCTACAATGAGCAGTTCTTC. Protein product: CASSQVETYNEQFF.

The chain has TRBV27 and TRBJ1-5; 11 bases fit TRBD1. The CDR3 runs 15 residues. CDR1 MNHEY and CDR2 SMNVEV come from the germline V gene (reference sequence). Trimming at V came to 5 bases and at J to 2 bases, leaving 2 bases not matched to a gene. The CDR3 region has the DNA TGTGCCAGCAGTCCGGGACAGGGGGGCAATCAGCCCCAGCATTTT. It translates to CASSPGQGGNQPQHF.

This chain connects TRBV9 to TRBJ1-4, with D uncertain. Trimming removed 1 base from V and 2 bases from J, with 9 bases in between. The length of the CDR3 is 15 residues. Germline assignment: CDR1 SGDLS and CDR2 YYNGEE. The CDR3 loop is CASSVFGVTNEKLFF. The CDR3 nucleotides are TGTGCCAGCAGCGTATTTGGAGTCACTAATGAAAAACTGTTTTTT. The whole variable domain, remainder taken from reference TRBV9 and TRBJ1-4, is DSGVTQTPKHLITATGQRVTLRCSPRSGDLSVYWYQQSLDQGLQFLIQYYNGEERAKGNILERFSAQQFPDLHSELNLSSLELGDSALYFCASSVFGVTNEKLFFGSGTQLSVL.